This T cell receptor beta chain was sequenced for a study of Graves' ophthalmopathy and Graves' hyperthyroidism. Study-wide results and limits: Blood samples also showed most expanded thyroid clonotypes exceeding 0.001 frequency.

This clonotype was picked up many times. The antigen is undetermined. A volume of approximately 10 ml of fresh peripheral blood supplied the PBMCs. Germline assignment: CDR1 MDHEN and CDR2 SYDVKM. CDR3 length equals 14 residues. V was pared by 5 bases and J by 4 bases, with 5 bases of the junction left unmatched. The sequenced template was RNA, covering the TCR beta CDR3 region. First-round RT-PCR with HTBI primers preceded a second-round multiplex PCR. TCRdb independently ran MiXCR on the multiplex PCR reads; one entry per CDR3 protein. The table includes about 210,000 distinct CDR3 sequences, around 30% detected once.

The sample was peripheral blood. The V gene is TRBV28, the J gene TRBJ1-2; 9 bases map to TRBD1. The clonotype comes from a man aged 45-65 years with Graves' ophthalmopathy. CDR3 amino acids: CASSTPGQGYGYTF. CDR3 nucleotides: TGTGCCAGCAGTACCCCGGGACAGGGCTATGGCTACACCTTC.